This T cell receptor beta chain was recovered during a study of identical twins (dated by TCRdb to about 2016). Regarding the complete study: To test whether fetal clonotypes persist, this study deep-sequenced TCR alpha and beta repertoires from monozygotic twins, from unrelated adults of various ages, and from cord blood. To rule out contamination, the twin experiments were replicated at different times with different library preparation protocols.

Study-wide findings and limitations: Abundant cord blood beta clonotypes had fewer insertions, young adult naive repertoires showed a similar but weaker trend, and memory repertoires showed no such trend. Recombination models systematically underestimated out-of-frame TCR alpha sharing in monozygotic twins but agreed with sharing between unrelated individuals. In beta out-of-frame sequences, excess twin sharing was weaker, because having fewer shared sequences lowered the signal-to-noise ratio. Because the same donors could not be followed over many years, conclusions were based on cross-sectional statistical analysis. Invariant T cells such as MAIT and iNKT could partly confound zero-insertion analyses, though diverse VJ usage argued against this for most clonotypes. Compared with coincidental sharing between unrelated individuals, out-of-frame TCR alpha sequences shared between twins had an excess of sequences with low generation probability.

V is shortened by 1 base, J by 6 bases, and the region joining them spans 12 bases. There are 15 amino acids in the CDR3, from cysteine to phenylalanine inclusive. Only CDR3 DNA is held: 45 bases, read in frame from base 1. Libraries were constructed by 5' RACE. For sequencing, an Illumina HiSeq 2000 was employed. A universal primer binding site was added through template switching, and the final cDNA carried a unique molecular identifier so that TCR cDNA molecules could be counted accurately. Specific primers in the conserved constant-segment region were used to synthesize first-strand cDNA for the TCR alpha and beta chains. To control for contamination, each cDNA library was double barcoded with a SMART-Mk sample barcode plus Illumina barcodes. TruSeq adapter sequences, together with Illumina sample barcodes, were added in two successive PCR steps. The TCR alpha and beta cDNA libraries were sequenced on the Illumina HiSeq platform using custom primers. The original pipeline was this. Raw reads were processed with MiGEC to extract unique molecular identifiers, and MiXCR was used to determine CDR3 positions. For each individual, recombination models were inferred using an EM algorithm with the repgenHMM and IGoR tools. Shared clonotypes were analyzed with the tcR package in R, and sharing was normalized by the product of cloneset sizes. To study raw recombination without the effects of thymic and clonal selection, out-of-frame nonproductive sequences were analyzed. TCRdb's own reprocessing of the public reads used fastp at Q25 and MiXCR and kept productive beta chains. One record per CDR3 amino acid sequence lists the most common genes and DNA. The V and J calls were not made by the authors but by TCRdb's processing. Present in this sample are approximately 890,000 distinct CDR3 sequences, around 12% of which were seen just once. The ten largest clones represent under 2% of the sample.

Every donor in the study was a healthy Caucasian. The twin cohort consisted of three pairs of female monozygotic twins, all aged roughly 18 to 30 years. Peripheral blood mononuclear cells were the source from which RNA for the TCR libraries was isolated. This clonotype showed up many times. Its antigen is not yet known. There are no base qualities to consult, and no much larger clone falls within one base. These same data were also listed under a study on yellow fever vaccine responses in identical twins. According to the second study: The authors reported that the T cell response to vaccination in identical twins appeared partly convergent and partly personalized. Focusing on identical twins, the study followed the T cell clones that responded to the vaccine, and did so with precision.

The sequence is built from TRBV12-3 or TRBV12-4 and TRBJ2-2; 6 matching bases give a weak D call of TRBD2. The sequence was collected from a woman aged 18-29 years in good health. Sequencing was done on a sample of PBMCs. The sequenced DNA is TGTGCCAGCAGTTTAGTGGCAGGGAGGTCCGGGGAGCTGTTTTTT. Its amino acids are CASSLVAGRSGELFF.